Presented here are 10 T cell receptor beta chains from one specimen sequenced in a study of blood T cell repertoires in COVID-19 (dated by TCRdb to 2019 to 2021). Preparation of the library involved the immunoSEQ multiplex PCR assay. Imported from immuneACCESS, the table was reduced by TCRdb to in-frame sequences with V and J called. These copies leave out some clones; in studies compared against another copy, an unresolved V gene accounts for under half, and the cause of the remainder is not known. The sample records more than 150,000 clones, 70% to 90% of which are singletons. The ten largest clonotypes hold 0.45% to 0.6% of the sample. The sequencing input was peripheral blood. The receptor set was obtained from a man in his fifties or sixties with COVID-19, enrolled during active disease.

This clone was counted between two and nine times. The CDR3 reads CASSSGTGGTQPQHF. CDR3 nucleotides: TGTGCCAGCAGTAGTGGGACAGGGGGCACTCAGCCCCAGCATTTT. V gene TRBV5-5 combines with J gene TRBJ1-5, with 12 bases matching TRBD1. CDR1 and CDR2 from the germline V gene are SGHKS and YYEKEE (reference sequence). V lost 5 bases to trimming and J lost 6 bases; unmatched junction nucleotides: 6. CDR3 size: 15 residues.

The rearrangement links TRBV6-4 to TRBJ2-1; D may be TRBD1 (6 bases). The CDR3 has 16 amino acids. V dropped 5 bases and J dropped 0 bases, with 14 bases sitting between them. Germline CDR1 reads MRHNA; CDR2 reads SNTAGT. This CDR3 is CASSQQGMSSYNEQFF. CDR3 nucleotide sequence: TGTGCCAGCAGTCAACAGGGTATGAGCTCCTACAATGAGCAGTTCTTC.

This clone was seen a single time. The chain is built from TRBV5-1 and TRBJ1-2, with 7 bases aligning to TRBD1. The J segment lost 8 bases and the V segment lost 3 bases, leaving 10 bases of the junction unmatched. This CDR3 has 14 residues. Looked up from germline, CDR1 is SGHRS and CDR2 is YFSETQ. In DNA form, the CDR3 reads TGCGCCAGCAGCTACTACAGGGGCGCCGGGGGCTACACCTTC. Translated: CASSYYRGAGGYTF. The whole variable domain, remainder taken from reference TRBV5-1 and TRBJ1-2, is KAGVTQTPRYLIKTRGQQVTLSCSPISGHRSVSWYQQTPGQGLQFLFEYFSETQRNKGNFPGRFSGRQFSNSRSEMNVSTLELGDSALYLCASSYYRGAGGYTFGSGTRLTVV.

The rearrangement uses TRBV27 and TRBJ2-3; 12 bases map to TRBD2. This CDR3 is 16 amino acids long. After removal of 10 bases from V and 1 base from J, the junction contained 9 bases not matched to a gene. Germline assignment: CDR1 MNHEY and CDR2 SMNVEV (reference sequence). The CDR3, as DNA: TGTGCCATCGCTAGCGGGAGGGCCTGGGGCACAGATACGCAGTATTTT. Its translation: CAIASGRAWGTDTQYF.

This sequence joins TRBV19 and TRBJ1-5; 7 nucleotides line up with TRBD1. The CDR3 contains 16 residues. After removal of 5 bases from V and 3 bases from J, the junction contained 10 bases not matched to a gene. CDR1 is LNHDA and CDR2 is SQIVND in the germline V gene (reference sequence). The CDR3 sequence is CASSFERDSNNQPQHF. In DNA form, the CDR3 reads TGTGCCAGTAGTTTCGAACGGGACAGTAACAATCAGCCCCAGCATTTT.

J is TRBJ2-1 and V is TRBV6-6, with 11 bases matching TRBD2. The V gene end was trimmed by 6 bases and the J gene end by 7 bases; junction bases not matched to a gene: 8. CDR1 is MNHNY and CDR2 is SVGAGI in the germline V gene (reference sequence). This CDR3 region has 15 residues. This CDR3 reads CASSLLAGAANEQFF. The CDR3 bases are TGTGCCAGCAGCCTACTAGCGGGAGCCGCGAATGAGCAGTTCTTC.

CDR3 region: CASSEALGQGYYGYTF. The DNA for the CDR3 is TGTGCCAGCAGTGAAGCGCTGGGGCAGGGTTATTATGGCTACACCTTC. V is TRBV6-1 and J is TRBJ1-2; TRBD1 is a possible D gene (5 bases). CDR3 length: 16 amino acids. Germline CDR1 is MNHNS and CDR2 is SASEGT. Trimming left V 0 bases short and J 5 bases short, with 16 bases between.

The chain links TRBV18 to TRBJ2-6, with 10 bases identical to TRBD2. The junction had 9 bases not matched to a gene; V was cut back by 3 bases and J by 4 bases. This CDR3 is 18 amino acids long. CDR1 is KGHSH and CDR2 is LQKENI in the germline V gene. CDR3 protein: CASSPQLAGAGGANVLTF. Written as DNA, the CDR3 is TGTGCCAGCTCACCTCAGCTAGCGGGAGCTGGAGGGGCCAACGTCCTGACTTTC.

V is TRBV11-2 and J is TRBJ2-3; 8 bases line up with TRBD1. The V and J ends lost 2 bases and 4 bases, in that order; junction bases with no gene match: 8. CDR3 length: 16 amino acids. Germline V lookup: CDR1 SGHAT, CDR2 FQNNGV. The CDR3 region is CASSLLPRQGSDTQYF. For the CDR3, the DNA is TGTGCCAGCAGCTTACTTCCGCGACAGGGGTCAGATACGCAGTATTTT.

The chain is built from TRBV7-9 and TRBJ2-3; 12 bases agree with TRBD1. The CDR3 contains 16 residues. The germline gives CDR1 SEHNR, CDR2 FQNEAQ (reference sequence). V trimming: 5 bases; J trimming: 4 bases; junction bases outside the gene matches: 7. CDR3 DNA sequence: TGTGCCAGCAGCGGAGGGGGACAGGGGGCCCCAGATACGCAGTATTTT. Protein sequence: CASSGGGQGAPDTQYF.